This T cell receptor beta chain stems from a study of patients and donors after allogeneic stem cell transplantation. In TCRdb, the RT-PCR reads were re-called with MiXCR into one record per CDR3 protein. Of 70,000 to 100,000 distinct CDR3 sequences listed, about 5% are singletons. This clonotype appeared many times. The CDR3 is 13 residues long. The germline V gene encodes CDR1 SGHDN and CDR2 FVKESK. Trimming took 3 bases from V and 4 from J, leaving 9 bases between them. The chain recombines TRBV14 with TRBJ1-2, with D uncertain. This TCR came from a human donor who was either an allogeneic HSCT recipient or a stem cell or donor lymphocyte infusion donor (not recorded which). It is not recorded whose cells these are; they may come from a transplant donor. Material: blood, either unsorted or a sorted T cell fraction (not recorded which). The CDR3 coding sequence is TGTGCCAGCAGCCACGGTCCGACCTATGGCTACACCTTC. It encodes CASSHGPTYGYTF.